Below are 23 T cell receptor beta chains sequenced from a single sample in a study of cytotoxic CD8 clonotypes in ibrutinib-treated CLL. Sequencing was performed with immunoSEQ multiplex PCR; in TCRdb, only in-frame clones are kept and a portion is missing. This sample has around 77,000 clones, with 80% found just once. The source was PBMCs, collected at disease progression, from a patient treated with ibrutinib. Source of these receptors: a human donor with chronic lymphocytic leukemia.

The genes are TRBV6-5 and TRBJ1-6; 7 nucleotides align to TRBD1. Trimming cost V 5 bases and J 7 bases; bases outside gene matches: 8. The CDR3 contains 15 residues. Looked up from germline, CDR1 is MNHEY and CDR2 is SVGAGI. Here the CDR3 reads CASSTSPGGNSPLHF. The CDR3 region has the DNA TGTGCCAGCAGTACAAGCCCAGGGGGGAATTCACCCCTCCACTTT.

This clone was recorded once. CDR3 sequence (DNA): TGTGCCAGCAGCTTGTTTTTACAGACCGATAGCAATCAGCCCCAGCATTTT. Its translation is CASSLFLQTDSNQPQHF. The chain joins TRBV7-6 to TRBJ1-5; D unresolved. Trimming pared 3 bases from V and 0 bases from J, leaving 15 bases between. CDR3 size: 17 residues. CDR1 SGHVS and CDR2 FNYEAQ come from the germline V gene.

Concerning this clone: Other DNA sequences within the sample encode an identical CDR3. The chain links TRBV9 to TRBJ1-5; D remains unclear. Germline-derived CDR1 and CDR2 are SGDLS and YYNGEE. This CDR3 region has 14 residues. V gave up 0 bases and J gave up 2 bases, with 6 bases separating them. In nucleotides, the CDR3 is TGTGCCAGCAGCGTAGATTTAGGCAATCAGCCCCAGCATTTT. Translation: CASSVDLGNQPQHF.

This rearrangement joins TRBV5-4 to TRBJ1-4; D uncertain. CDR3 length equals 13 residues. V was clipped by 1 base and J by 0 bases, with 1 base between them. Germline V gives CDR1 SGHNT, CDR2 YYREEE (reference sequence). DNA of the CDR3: TGTGCCAGCAGCTTGCCAACTAATGAAAAACTGTTTTTT. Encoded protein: CASSLPTNEKLFF.

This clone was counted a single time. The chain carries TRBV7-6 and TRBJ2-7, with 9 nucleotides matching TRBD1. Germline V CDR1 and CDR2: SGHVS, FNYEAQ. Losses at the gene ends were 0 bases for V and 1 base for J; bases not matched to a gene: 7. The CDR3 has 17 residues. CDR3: CASSLAAGTGTSYEQYF. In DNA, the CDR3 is TGTGCCAGCAGCTTAGCGGCCGGGACAGGGACATCCTACGAGCAGTACTTC.

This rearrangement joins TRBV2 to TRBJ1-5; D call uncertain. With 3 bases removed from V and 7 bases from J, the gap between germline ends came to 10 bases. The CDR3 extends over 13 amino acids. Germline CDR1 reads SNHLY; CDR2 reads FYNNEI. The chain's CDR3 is CASSEESRQPQHF. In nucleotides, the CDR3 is TGTGCCAGCAGTGAGGAGTCGAGGCAGCCCCAGCATTTT. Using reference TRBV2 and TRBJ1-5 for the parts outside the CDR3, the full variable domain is EPEVTQTPSHQVTQMGQEVILRCVPISNHLYFYWYRQILGQKVEFLVSFYNNEISEKSEIFDDQFSVERPDGSNFTLKIRSTKLEDSAMYFCASSEESRQPQHFGDGTRLSIL.

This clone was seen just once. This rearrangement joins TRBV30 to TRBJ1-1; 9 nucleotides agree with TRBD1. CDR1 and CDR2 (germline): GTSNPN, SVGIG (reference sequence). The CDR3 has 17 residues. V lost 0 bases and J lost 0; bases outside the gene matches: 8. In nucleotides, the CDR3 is TGTGCCTGGAGTGTACTTTCTTGGACAGGGGTGAACACTGAAGCTTTCTTT. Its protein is CAWSVLSWTGVNTEAFF.

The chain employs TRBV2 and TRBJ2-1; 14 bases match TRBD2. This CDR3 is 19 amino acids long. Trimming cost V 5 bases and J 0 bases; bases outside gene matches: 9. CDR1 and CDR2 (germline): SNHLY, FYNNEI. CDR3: CASSTSGLAGVSSYNEQFF. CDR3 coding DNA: TGTGCCAGCAGTACATCGGGACTAGCGGGAGTTTCCTCCTACAATGAGCAGTTCTTC. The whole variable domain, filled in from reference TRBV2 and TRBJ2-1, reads EPEVTQTPSHQVTQMGQEVILRCVPISNHLYFYWYRQILGQKVEFLVSFYNNEISEKSEIFDDQFSVERPDGSNFTLKIRSTKLEDSAMYFCASSTSGLAGVSSYNEQFFGPGTRLTVL.

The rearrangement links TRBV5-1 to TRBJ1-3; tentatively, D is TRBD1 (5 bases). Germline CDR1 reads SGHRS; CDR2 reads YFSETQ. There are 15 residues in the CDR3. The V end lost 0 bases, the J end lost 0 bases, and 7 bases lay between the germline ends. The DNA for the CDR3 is TGCGCCAGCAGCTTGGTGGGGCGCTCTGGAAACACCATATATTTT. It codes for CASSLVGRSGNTIYF.

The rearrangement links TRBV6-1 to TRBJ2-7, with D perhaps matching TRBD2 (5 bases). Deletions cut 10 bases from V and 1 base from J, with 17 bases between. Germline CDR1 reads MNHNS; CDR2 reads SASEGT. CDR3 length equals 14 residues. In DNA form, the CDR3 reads TGTGCCACCCGCCAGCGGATGCTTTCCTACGAGCAGTACTTC. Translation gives CATRQRMLSYEQYF.

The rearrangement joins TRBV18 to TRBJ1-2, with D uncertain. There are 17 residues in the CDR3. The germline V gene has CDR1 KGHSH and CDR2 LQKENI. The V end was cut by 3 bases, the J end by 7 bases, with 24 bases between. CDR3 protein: CASSPSTFGPEEVGYTF. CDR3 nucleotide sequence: TGTGCCAGCTCACCCTCGACGTTCGGGCCAGAAGAGGTTGGCTACACCTTC.

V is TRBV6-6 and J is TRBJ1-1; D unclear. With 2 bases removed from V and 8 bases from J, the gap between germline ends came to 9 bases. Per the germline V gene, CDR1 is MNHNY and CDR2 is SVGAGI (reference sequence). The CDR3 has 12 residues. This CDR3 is CASSYEGAEAFF. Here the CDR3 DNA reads TGTGCCAGCAGTTACGAAGGAGCGGAAGCTTTCTTT.

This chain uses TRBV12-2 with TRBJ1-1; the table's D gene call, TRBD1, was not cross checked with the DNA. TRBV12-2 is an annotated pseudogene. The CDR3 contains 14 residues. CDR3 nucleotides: TGTGCAAGTCGCTATCACAGGGTGGAAGGGGTTGCTTTCTTT. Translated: CASRYHRVEGVAFF.

The CDR3 here is CSVERGYQETQYF. The CDR3, as DNA: TGCAGCGTTGAAAGGGGGTACCAAGAGACCCAGTACTTC. The chain is built from TRBV29-1 and TRBJ2-5, with TRBD1 as a possible D gene (6 bases). This CDR3 is built from 13 residues. In germline, CDR1 is SQVTM, CDR2 ANQGSEA. With 2 bases removed from V and 0 bases from J, the gap between germline ends came to 7 bases.

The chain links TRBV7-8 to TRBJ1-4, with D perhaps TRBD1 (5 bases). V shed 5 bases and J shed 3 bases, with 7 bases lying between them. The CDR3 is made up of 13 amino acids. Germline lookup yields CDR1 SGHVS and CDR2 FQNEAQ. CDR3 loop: CASSGTSNEKLFF. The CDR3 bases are TGTGCCAGCAGCGGGACCTCTAATGAAAAACTGTTTTTT.

CDR3 DNA sequence: TGTGCCACCCGACGGGCGTTGTCCTATAATTCACCCCTCCACTTT. This gives the protein CATRRALSYNSPLHF. The chain couples TRBV19 to TRBJ1-6; D call uncertain. The V gene's germline CDR1 is LNHDA and CDR2 SQIVND (reference sequence). The CDR3 contains 15 residues. Trimming removed 10 bases at V and 1 base at J, with 14 bases between. Based on the CDR3 plus reference TRBV19 and TRBJ1-6, the full variable domain is DGGITQSPKYLFRKEGQNVTLSCEQNLNHDAMYWYRQDPGQGLRLIYYSQIVNDFQKGDIAEGYSVSREKKESFPLTVTSAQKNPTAFYLCATRRALSYNSPLHFGNGTRLTVT.

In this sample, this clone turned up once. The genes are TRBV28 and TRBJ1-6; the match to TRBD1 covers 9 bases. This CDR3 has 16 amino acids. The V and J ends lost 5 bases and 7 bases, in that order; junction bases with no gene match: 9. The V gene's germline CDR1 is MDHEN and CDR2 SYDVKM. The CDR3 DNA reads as TGTGCCAGCAGTCGCACCCGACAGGGGGGCAATTCACCCCTCCACTTT. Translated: CASSRTRQGGNSPLHF.

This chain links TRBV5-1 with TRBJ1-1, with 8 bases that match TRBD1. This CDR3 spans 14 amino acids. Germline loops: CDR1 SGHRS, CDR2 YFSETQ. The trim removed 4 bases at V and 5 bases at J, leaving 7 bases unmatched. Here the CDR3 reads CASSRQQGGTEAFF. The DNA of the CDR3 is TGCGCCAGCAGCCGGCAACAGGGGGGAACTGAAGCTTTCTTT.

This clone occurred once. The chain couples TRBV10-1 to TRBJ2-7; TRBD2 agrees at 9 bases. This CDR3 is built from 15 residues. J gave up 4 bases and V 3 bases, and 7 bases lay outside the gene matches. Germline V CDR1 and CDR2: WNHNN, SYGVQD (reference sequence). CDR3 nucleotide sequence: TGCGCCAGCAGTGAAGGGGCTAGCGGGGCATACGAGCAGTACTTC. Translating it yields CASSEGASGAYEQYF.

As DNA, the CDR3 is TGCGCCAGCAGTGACCATGGGGCCAACGTCCTGACTTTC. Its translation: CASSDHGANVLTF. The chain has TRBV10-1 and TRBJ2-6; unclear D gene. The V gene's germline CDR1 is WNHNN and CDR2 SYGVQD (reference sequence). V was shortened by 3 bases and J by 3 bases, with 3 bases between the two germline ends. This CDR3 is 13 amino acids long.

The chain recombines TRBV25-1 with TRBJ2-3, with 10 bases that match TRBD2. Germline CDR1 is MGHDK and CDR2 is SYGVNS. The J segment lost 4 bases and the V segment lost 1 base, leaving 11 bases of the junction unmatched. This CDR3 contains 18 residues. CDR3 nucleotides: TGTGCCAGCAGTGAATTTTGGCTAGCGGGGGTCGGCCCAGATACGCAGTATTTT. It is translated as CASSEFWLAGVGPDTQYF.

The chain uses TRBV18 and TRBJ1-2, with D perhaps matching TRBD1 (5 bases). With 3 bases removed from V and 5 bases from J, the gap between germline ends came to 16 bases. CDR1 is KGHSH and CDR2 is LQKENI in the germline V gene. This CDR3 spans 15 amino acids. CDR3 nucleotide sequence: TGTGCCAGCTCACCCGGATTTGGGGGAAATTATGGCTACACCTTC. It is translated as CASSPGFGGNYGYTF.

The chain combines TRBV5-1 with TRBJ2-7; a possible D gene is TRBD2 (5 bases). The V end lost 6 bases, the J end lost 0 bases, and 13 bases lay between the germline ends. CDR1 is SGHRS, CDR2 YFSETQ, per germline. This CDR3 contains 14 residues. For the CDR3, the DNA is TGCGCCAGCAACGACCGGGATTCCTCCTACGAGCAGTACTTC. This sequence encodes CASNDRDSSYEQYF.